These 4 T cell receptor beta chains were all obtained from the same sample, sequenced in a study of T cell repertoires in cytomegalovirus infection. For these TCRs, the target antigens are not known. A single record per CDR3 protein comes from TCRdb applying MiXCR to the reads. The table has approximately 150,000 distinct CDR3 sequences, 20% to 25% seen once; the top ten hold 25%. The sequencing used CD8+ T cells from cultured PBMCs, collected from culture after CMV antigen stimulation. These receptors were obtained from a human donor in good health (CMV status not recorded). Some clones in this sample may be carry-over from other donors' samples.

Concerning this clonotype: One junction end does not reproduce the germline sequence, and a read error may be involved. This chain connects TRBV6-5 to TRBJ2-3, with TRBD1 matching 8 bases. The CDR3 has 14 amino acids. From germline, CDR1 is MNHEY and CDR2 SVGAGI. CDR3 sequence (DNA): TGTGACAGCATGTCGGACAGGGGCACAGATACGCAGTATTTT. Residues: CDSMSDRGTDTQYF.

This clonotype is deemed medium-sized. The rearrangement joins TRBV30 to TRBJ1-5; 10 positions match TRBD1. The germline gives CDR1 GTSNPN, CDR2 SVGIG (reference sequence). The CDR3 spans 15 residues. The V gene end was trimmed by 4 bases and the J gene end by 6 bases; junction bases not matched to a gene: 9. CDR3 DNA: TGTGCCTGGAAGCCGACAGGGGGCGGGGGTCAGCCCCAGCATTTT. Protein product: CAWKPTGGGGQPQHF. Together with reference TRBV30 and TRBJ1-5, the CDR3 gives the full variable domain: SQTIHQWPATLVQPVGSPLSLECTVEGTSNPNLYWYRQAAGRGLQLLFYSVGIGQISSEVPQNLSASRPQDRQFILSSKKLLLSDSGFYLCAWKPTGGGGQPQHFGDGTRLSIL.

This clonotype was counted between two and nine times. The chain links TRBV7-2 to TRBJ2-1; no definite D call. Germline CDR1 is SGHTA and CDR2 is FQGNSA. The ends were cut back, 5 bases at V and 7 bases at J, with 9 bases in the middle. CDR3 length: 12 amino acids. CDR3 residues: CASSTTENEQFF. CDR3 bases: TGTGCCAGCAGCACAACAGAAAATGAGCAGTTCTTC.

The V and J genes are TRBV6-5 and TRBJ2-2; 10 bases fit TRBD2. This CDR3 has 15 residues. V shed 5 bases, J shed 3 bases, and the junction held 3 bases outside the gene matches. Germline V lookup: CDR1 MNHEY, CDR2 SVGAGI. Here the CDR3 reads CASSILAGDTGELFF. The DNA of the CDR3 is TGTGCCAGCAGTATTCTAGCGGGAGACACCGGGGAGCTGTTTTTT.